The 14 T cell receptor beta chains reported below all come from one sample, sequenced in a study of blood T cell repertoires in COVID-19 (dated by TCRdb to about 2020). The library was made by the immunoSEQ multiplex PCR assay. TCRdb took this table from immuneACCESS and kept in-frame rearrangements with V and J called. Such tables lack part of the clones; where checked against another copy, unresolved V genes explain under half of the gap, and the rest is unexplained. For this sample there are fewer than 250,000 clones; about 80% appear just once. The ten largest clones add up to around 8% of the sample. The specimen was peripheral blood. The receptors originated from an older woman with COVID-19, enrolled during active disease.

This clone was recorded many times. The chain couples TRBV27 to TRBJ1-1; weak D call: TRBD1 (6 bases). The CDR3 has 15 residues. Germline V lookup: CDR1 MNHEY, CDR2 SMNVEV (reference sequence). The V and J ends lost 2 bases and 5 bases respectively, with 15 bases between them. The CDR3 region is CASSLRGGGFTEAFF. For the CDR3, the DNA is TGTGCCAGCAGTTTACGGGGAGGGGGATTTACTGAAGCTTTCTTT.

This clone has just a few counts. The CDR3 DNA reads TGCGCCAGCAGCCTTACAGGGGCGCACAATGAGCAGTTCTTC. This encodes CASSLTGAHNEQFF. The chain employs TRBV5-1 and TRBJ2-1, with 7 positions matching TRBD1. CDR1 is SGHRS and CDR2 is YFSETQ in the germline V gene. The junction had 6 bases not matched to a gene; V was cut back by 4 bases and J by 5 bases. There are 14 residues in the CDR3.

This clone was observed a few times. V gene TRBV6-5 combines with J gene TRBJ1-1; 7 nucleotides match TRBD1. Unmatched junction bases numbered 4, after V lost 6 bases and J lost 3 bases. CDR1 and CDR2 from the germline V gene are MNHEY and SVGAGI. This CDR3 has 13 amino acids. CDR3 region: CASSPTGDTEAFF. In DNA form, the CDR3 reads TGTGCCAGCAGCCCAACAGGGGACACTGAAGCTTTCTTT.

This clone turned up a few times. The CDR3 reads CAWSPGQWNQPQHF. In nucleotides, the CDR3 is TGTGCCTGGTCGCCGGGACAGTGGAATCAGCCCCAGCATTTT. The V call is TRBV30, the J call TRBJ1-5; TRBD1 aligns across 7 bases. The CDR3 has 14 amino acids. J gave up 4 bases and V 5 bases, and 8 bases lay outside the gene matches. The germline gives CDR1 GTSNPN, CDR2 SVGIG (reference sequence). The full variable domain, completed using reference TRBV30 and TRBJ1-5, is SQTIHQWPATLVQPVGSPLSLECTVEGTSNPNLYWYRQAAGRGLQLLFYSVGIGQISSEVPQNLSASRPQDRQFILSSKKLLLSDSGFYLCAWSPGQWNQPQHFGDGTRLSIL.

This clone has more than one count but fewer than ten. J is TRBJ2-5 and V is TRBV7-3; D possibly corresponds to TRBD1 (6 bases). CDR1 is SGHTA and CDR2 is FQGTGA in the germline V gene. The CDR3 has 14 residues. The germline V and J ends were trimmed by 5 bases and 5 bases, with 15 bases remaining between them. The CDR3 here is CASSPGHPTETQYF. In DNA form, the CDR3 reads TGTGCCAGCAGCCCGGGACACCCCACGGAGACCCAGTACTTC. Together with reference TRBV7-3 and TRBJ2-5, the CDR3 gives the full variable domain: GAGVSQTPSNKVTEKGKYVELRCDPISGHTALYWYRQSLGQGPEFLIYFQGTGAADDSGLPNDRFFAVRPEGSVSTLKIQRTERGDSAVYLCASSPGHPTETQYFGPGTRLLVL.

The chain recombines TRBV18 with TRBJ1-1; possible D gene TRBD1, 5 bases. The CDR3 contains 14 residues. V lost 0 bases and J lost 4, with 9 bases in between. From germline, CDR1 is KGHSH and CDR2 LQKENI. CDR3 region: CASSPPQGGTEAFF. In DNA, the CDR3 is TGTGCCAGCTCACCACCGCAGGGTGGCACTGAAGCTTTCTTT. The full variable domain, completed using reference TRBV18 and TRBJ1-1, is NAGVMQNPRHLVRRRGQEARLRCSPMKGHSHVYWYRQLPEEGLKFMVYLQKENIIDESGMPKERFSAEFPKEGPSILRIQQVVRGDSAAYFCASSPPQGGTEAFFGQGTRLTVV.

The chain carries TRBV28 and TRBJ2-5; the D gene is possibly TRBD1 (7 bases). The CDR3 is made up of 14 amino acids. Germline values: CDR1 MDHEN, CDR2 SYDVKM. The ends were cut back, 6 bases at V and 4 bases at J, with 15 bases in the middle. The CDR3 DNA is TGTGCCAGCAGCCGACAGGGAGGAACAGAGACCCAGTACTTC. Amino acids: CASSRQGGTETQYF.

This clone occurred once. The CDR3 DNA reads as TGTGCCAGCAGCTTGGACGGCTATGGCTACACCTTC. Its protein is CASSLDGYGYTF. The chain joins TRBV5-6 to TRBJ1-2; no clear D. Germline assignment: CDR1 SGHDT and CDR2 YYEEEE. The CDR3 runs to 12 residues. With 0 bases removed from V and 4 bases from J, the gap between germline ends came to 4 bases. Full variable domain (missing parts from reference TRBV5-6 and TRBJ1-2): DAGVTQSPTHLIKTRGQQVTLRCSPKSGHDTVSWYQQALGQGPQFIFQYYEEEERQRGNFPDRFSGHQFPNYSSELNVNALLLGDSALYLCASSLDGYGYTFGSGTRLTVV.

The chain has TRBV5-5 and TRBJ2-7, with 7 bases identical to TRBD2. Germline assignment: CDR1 SGHKS and CDR2 YYEKEE (reference sequence). The CDR3 has 15 amino acids. V trimming: 6 bases; J trimming: 1 base; junction bases outside the gene matches: 10. The CDR3 loop is CASTPSGEGSYEQYF. The CDR3 DNA is TGTGCCAGCACCCCGTCGGGGGAGGGGTCCTACGAGCAGTACTTC.

The chain recombines TRBV7-3 with TRBJ2-1; 9 bases line up with TRBD1. This CDR3 comprises 18 residues. Germline loops: CDR1 SGHTA, CDR2 FQGTGA. V was clipped by 5 bases and J by 7 bases; unmatched bases: 18. DNA of the CDR3: TGTGCCAGCAGCCATCTCGTCCTTAGGGGACAGGGAATAAATGAGCAGTTCTTC. Protein: CASSHLVLRGQGINEQFF.

This CDR3 reads CSASNPAGGPNYGYTF. CDR3 sequence (DNA): TGCAGTGCTAGTAATCCGGCAGGGGGCCCTAACTATGGCTACACCTTC. The J gene is TRBJ1-2, the V gene TRBV20-1, with 8 bases matching TRBD1. The CDR3 totals 16 residues. Germline-derived CDR1 and CDR2 are DFQATT and SNEGSKA (reference sequence). The J segment lost 0 bases and the V segment lost 3 bases, leaving 9 bases of the junction unmatched.

The chain joins TRBV7-2 to TRBJ2-5, with D possibly matching TRBD1 (5 bases). V gave up 2 bases and J gave up 2 bases, with 12 bases separating them. The CDR3 is made up of 15 amino acids. Per germline, CDR1 SGHTA and CDR2 FQGNSA. The CDR3 bases are TGTGCCAGCAGCTTAACGCTGGCAGGGCAAGAGACCCAGTACTTC. It is translated as CASSLTLAGQETQYF.

J is TRBJ2-5 and V is TRBV5-4, with D perhaps TRBD2 (7 bases). CDR1 SGHNT and CDR2 YYREEE come from the germline V gene (reference sequence). The CDR3 runs to 15 residues. V lost 0 bases, J lost 8 bases, and 17 bases lay in between. The CDR3: CASSLETGGGGTQYF. In nucleotides, the CDR3 is TGTGCCAGCAGCTTGGAAACGGGGGGAGGGGGAACCCAGTACTTC.

The chain joins TRBV6-1 to TRBJ1-6; no reliable D call. V was trimmed by 3 bases and J by 8 bases, leaving 11 bases between them. From germline, CDR1 is MNHNS and CDR2 SASEGT. CDR3 size: 14 residues. In DNA, the CDR3 is TGTGCCAGCAGTGATTCCGGGAGCCATTCACCCCTCCACTTT. Translated, it gives CASSDSGSHSPLHF.